Following are 21 T cell receptor beta chains from one sample sequenced in a study of shared T cell receptors in the human thymus. Sequencing was performed with immunoSEQ multiplex PCR; in TCRdb, only in-frame clones are kept and a portion is missing. Of 700,000 to 750,000 clones listed, approximately 85% were seen once; the top ten hold around 0.0099%. This sample also belongs to another study, concerning human thymus T cells.

The sample taken for sequencing was thymocytes. All receptors derive from a girl under three years old with a congenital heart defect.

The chain carries TRBV11-2 and TRBJ1-5; 8 bases map to TRBD1. V gave up 3 bases and J gave up 4 bases; unmatched junction bases: 5. Germline V lookup: CDR1 SGHAT, CDR2 FQNNGV. CDR3 length: 15 residues. The CDR3 is CASSFKGQENQPQHF. The CDR3 region has the DNA TGTGCCAGCAGCTTCAAGGGACAGGAGAATCAGCCCCAGCATTTT.

J is TRBJ2-1 and V is TRBV28; 10 positions agree with TRBD1. V lost 2 bases, J lost 1 base, and 8 bases stayed unmatched. This CDR3 contains 18 residues. Germline V gene sequence: CDR1 MDHEN, CDR2 SYDVKM. This CDR3 reads CASSLPGDRGGSYNEQFF. The CDR3 nucleotides read TGTGCCAGCAGTTTACCGGGGGACAGGGGAGGTTCCTACAATGAGCAGTTCTTC. Complete variable domain (other parts from reference TRBV28 and TRBJ2-1): DVKVTQSSRYLVKRTGEKVFLECVQDMDHENMFWYRQDPGLGLRLIYFSYDVKMKEKGDIPEGYSVSREKKERFSLILESASTNQTSMYLCASSLPGDRGGSYNEQFFGPGTRLTVL.

The table lists this clone with a few counts. V is TRBV5-1 and J is TRBJ2-1, with a possible D match to TRBD1 (6 bases). The CDR3 is made up of 13 amino acids. Germline loops: CDR1 SGHRS, CDR2 YFSETQ. V was trimmed by 3 bases and J by 9 bases, leaving 13 bases between them. The CDR3 loop is CASSWNTGTEQFF. DNA of the CDR3: TGCGCCAGCAGCTGGAACACAGGGACTGAGCAGTTCTTC. Combining the CDR3 with reference TRBV5-1 and TRBJ2-1 gives the whole variable domain KAGVTQTPRYLIKTRGQQVTLSCSPISGHRSVSWYQQTPGQGLQFLFEYFSETQRNKGNFPGRFSGRQFSNSRSEMNVSTLELGDSALYLCASSWNTGTEQFFGPGTRLTVL.

The DNA for the CDR3 is TGTGCCAGCAGCCAAGGATGGTGGGCACAGAGGAACACTGAAGCTTTCTTT. Translation: CASSQGWWAQRNTEAFF. The chain couples TRBV14 to TRBJ1-1; D is unresolved. Trimming shortened V by 1 base and J by 1 base, and 16 bases separated the two germline ends. This CDR3 is built from 17 residues. Germline V gene lookup returns CDR1 SGHDN and CDR2 FVKESK.

This clone was counted between two and nine times. This chain uses TRBV7-9 with TRBJ1-5; D not resolved. The V gene's germline CDR1 is SEHNR and CDR2 FQNEAQ (reference sequence). The V end lost 5 bases, the J end lost 0 bases, and 8 bases lay between the germline ends. This CDR3 is built from 14 residues. The chain's CDR3 is CASSARDSNQPQHF. The CDR3 DNA is TGTGCCAGCAGCGCTCGCGATAGCAATCAGCCCCAGCATTTT.

The rearrangement links TRBV25-1 to TRBJ2-1, with TRBD2 matching over 7 bases. Trimming at V came to 1 base and at J to 4 bases, leaving 4 bases not matched to a gene. Germline CDR1 is MGHDK and CDR2 is SYGVNS. This CDR3 has 15 amino acids. The DNA of the CDR3 is TGTGCCAGCAGTGAATGGGGGGGGAGATACAATGAGCAGTTCTTC. It yields the protein CASSEWGGRYNEQFF.

The rearrangement joins TRBV19 to TRBJ1-2; 9 nucleotides line up with TRBD1. This CDR3 has 12 residues. The germline V gene has CDR1 LNHDA and CDR2 SQIVND (reference sequence). V lost 5 bases and J lost 8; bases outside the gene matches: 3. CDR3 loop: CASSEGQGGYTF. The CDR3 bases are TGTGCCAGTAGTGAGGGACAGGGAGGCTACACCTTC.

The J gene is TRBJ2-1, the V gene TRBV25-1; 7 positions agree with TRBD1. Germline V gene sequence: CDR1 MGHDK, CDR2 SYGVNS. This CDR3 is 15 amino acids long. V shed 8 bases, J shed 3 bases, and the junction held 10 bases outside the gene matches. CDR3 protein: CASYVSGTVYNEQFF. The CDR3 region has the DNA TGTGCCAGCTATGTGTCCGGGACAGTCTACAATGAGCAGTTCTTC.

This clone was recorded a few times. The J gene is TRBJ2-1, the V gene TRBV25-1, with TRBD2 as a possible D gene (5 bases). CDR1 MGHDK and CDR2 SYGVNS come from the germline V gene. Trimming pared 3 bases from V and 0 bases from J, leaving 12 bases between. The CDR3 has 16 amino acids. The CDR3 region is CASSDRTSSSYNEQFF. As DNA, the CDR3 is TGTGCCAGCAGTGATAGGACTTCTAGCTCCTACAATGAGCAGTTCTTC.

In this sample, this clone turned up a few times. The chain carries TRBV4-1 and TRBJ1-4; 7 bases match TRBD1. The V gene end was trimmed by 2 bases and the J gene end by 5 bases; junction bases not matched to a gene: 5. In germline, CDR1 is MGHRA, CDR2 YSYEKL. The CDR3 extends over 15 amino acids. For the CDR3, the DNA is TGCGCCAGCAGCCAATCAAGGGGGCCGAATGAAAAACTGTTTTTT. This sequence encodes CASSQSRGPNEKLFF.

The chain carries TRBV19 and TRBJ1-2; a weak D match, TRBD1 (6 bases). V was trimmed by 6 bases and J by 0 bases, leaving 11 bases between them. From germline, CDR1 is LNHDA and CDR2 SQIVND (reference sequence). The CDR3 is 14 residues long. CDR3 sequence reads: CASRPTGANYGYTF. The CDR3, as DNA: TGTGCCAGTAGGCCGACAGGAGCTAACTATGGCTACACCTTC. The whole variable domain, filled in from reference TRBV19 and TRBJ1-2, reads DGGITQSPKYLFRKEGQNVTLSCEQNLNHDAMYWYRQDPGQGLRLIYYSQIVNDFQKGDIAEGYSVSREKKESFPLTVTSAQKNPTAFYLCASRPTGANYGYTFGSGTRLTVV.

The rearrangement joins TRBV9 to TRBJ1-1; D may be TRBD1 (6 bases). Germline V gene sequence: CDR1 SGDLS, CDR2 YYNGEE. The CDR3 contains 14 residues. Trimming pared 4 bases from V and 10 bases from J, leaving 20 bases between. The CDR3 is CASSTADGDTVAFF. CDR3 nucleotides: TGTGCCAGCAGCACAGCGGACGGGGACACCGTAGCTTTCTTT.

This clone has a single count. J is TRBJ2-7 and V is TRBV14, with TRBD1 matching 10 bases. The CDR3 length is 18 residues. From germline, CDR1 is SGHDN and CDR2 FVKESK. V dropped 1 base and J dropped 4; count of bases not matched to a gene: 13. CDR3 in amino acids: CASSQVPNPDRGPYEQYF. CDR3 in DNA: TGTGCCAGCAGCCAAGTTCCCAACCCAGACAGGGGGCCATACGAGCAGTACTTC.

This chain links TRBV25-1 with TRBJ2-3; TRBD1 matches 8 bases. Looked up from germline, CDR1 is MGHDK and CDR2 is SYGVNS. The CDR3 consists of 14 residues. With V trimmed by 6 bases and J by 5 bases, 7 bases remained unmatched. The CDR3 coding sequence is TGTGCCAGCAGCCCCGGACAGGGTGGAGATACGCAGTATTTT. The encoded protein is CASSPGQGGDTQYF. Variable domain in full (rest from reference TRBV25-1 and TRBJ2-3): EADIYQTPRYLVIGTGKKITLECSQTMGHDKMYWYQQDPGMELHLIHYSYGVNSTEKGDLSSESTVSRIRTEHFPLTLESARPSHTSQYLCASSPGQGGDTQYFGPGTRLTVL.

The V gene is TRBV9, the J gene TRBJ2-7; possibly TRBD2 for D (6 bases). CDR3 size: 14 residues. Germline V lookup: CDR1 SGDLS, CDR2 YYNGEE. V gave up 10 bases and J gave up 0 bases, with 17 bases separating them. Here the CDR3 reads CAGGSAGSSYEQYF. The CDR3 DNA reads as TGTGCCGGGGGGTCCGCGGGCAGCTCCTACGAGCAGTACTTC.

The V and J genes are TRBV6-1 and TRBJ1-3, with 7 bases identical to TRBD1. The J segment lost 4 bases and the V segment lost 7 bases, leaving 7 bases of the junction unmatched. CDR3 length: 14 amino acids. The germline CDR1 and CDR2 sequences are MNHNS and SASEGT. The CDR3 DNA reads TGTGCCAGCAACCCGACAGGGTTCGGAAACACCATATATTTT. Its translation is CASNPTGFGNTIYF.

The rearrangement joins TRBV19 to TRBJ1-1, with D possibly being TRBD1 (6 bases). V shed 9 bases and J shed 0 bases, with 11 bases lying between them. CDR3 size: 13 residues. Per germline, CDR1 LNHDA and CDR2 SQIVND (reference sequence). The CDR3 here is CASLQGMNTEAFF. CDR3 coding DNA: TGTGCCAGCCTACAGGGAATGAACACTGAAGCTTTCTTT.

The chain is built from TRBV28 and TRBJ2-2; 7 nucleotides align to TRBD1. From germline, CDR1 is MDHEN and CDR2 SYDVKM. The CDR3 length is 20 residues. Trimming at V came to 5 bases and at J to 0 bases, leaving 18 bases not matched to a gene. Here the CDR3 DNA reads TGTGCCAGCAGTCTCACCACCCTGGGGGTCGACAGGGCGAACACCGGGGAGCTGTTTTTT. Its translation: CASSLTTLGVDRANTGELFF.

The rearrangement uses TRBV29-1 and TRBJ2-4, with D unclear. The CDR3 is 12 residues long. The V gene lost 0 bases and the J gene lost 9 bases, with 9 bases spanning the gap. From germline, CDR1 is SQVTM and CDR2 ANQGSEA. The CDR3 sequence is CSVEDPPGIQYF. Written as DNA, the CDR3 is TGCAGCGTTGAAGATCCCCCAGGCATTCAGTACTTC.

The chain is built from TRBV2 and TRBJ2-5; 16 bases fit TRBD2. The germline CDR1 and CDR2 sequences are SNHLY and FYNNEI. The junction had 11 bases not matched to a gene; V was cut back by 4 bases and J by 9 bases. This CDR3 spans 17 amino acids. The CDR3 DNA reads as TGTGCCAGCAGTGGCGGGACTAGCGGGGGGGAGAATCGGGCCCAGTACTTC. Protein: CASSGGTSGGENRAQYF.

This clone has only one observation. The CDR3 spells CASSEQGGEAFF. CDR3 nucleotide sequence: TGTGCCAGCAGTGAACAGGGGGGTGAAGCTTTCTTT. This chain links TRBV6-1 with TRBJ1-1; 7 bases are shared with TRBD1. The CDR3 runs to 12 residues. Unmatched junction bases numbered 1, after V lost 2 bases and J lost 7 bases. The V gene's germline CDR1 is MNHNS and CDR2 SASEGT.